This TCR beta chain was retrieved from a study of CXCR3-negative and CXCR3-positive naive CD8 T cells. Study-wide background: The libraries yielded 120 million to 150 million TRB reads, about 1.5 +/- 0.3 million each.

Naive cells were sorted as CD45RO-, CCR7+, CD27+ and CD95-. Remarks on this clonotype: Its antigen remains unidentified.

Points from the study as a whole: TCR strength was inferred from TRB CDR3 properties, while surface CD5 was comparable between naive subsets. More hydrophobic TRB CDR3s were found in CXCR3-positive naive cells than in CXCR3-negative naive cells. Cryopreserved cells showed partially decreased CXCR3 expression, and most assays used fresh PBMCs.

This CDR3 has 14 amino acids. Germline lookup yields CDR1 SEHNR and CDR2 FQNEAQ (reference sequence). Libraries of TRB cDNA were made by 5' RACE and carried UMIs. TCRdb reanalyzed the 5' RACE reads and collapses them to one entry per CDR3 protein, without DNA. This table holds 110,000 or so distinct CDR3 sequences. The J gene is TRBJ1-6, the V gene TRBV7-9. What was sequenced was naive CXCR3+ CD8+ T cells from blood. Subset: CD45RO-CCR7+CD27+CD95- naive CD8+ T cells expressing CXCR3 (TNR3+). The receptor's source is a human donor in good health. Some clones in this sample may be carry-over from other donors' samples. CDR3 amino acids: CASSLDSGSSPLHF.